The rows below give T cell receptor beta chains drawn from one sample of a study of early T cells in non-severe SARS-CoV-2 infection. MiXCR, applied by TCRdb to the 5' RACE reads, yields one record per CDR3 protein. The sample has 30,000 to 45,000 distinct CDR3 sequences, roughly 4% seen once; the top ten hold about 9%. Input material: whole blood. These TCRs come from an adult who was a healthcare worker with PCR-confirmed SARS-CoV-2 infection or an uninfected control (not recorded which). Both conserved end residues are part of each CDR3. D genes are given only for firm matches. A row's size may be missing; if present it is once, few, many or a size class.

abundance	v_gene	j_gene	d_gene	CDR3nt	CDR3aa
many	TRBV20-1	TRBJ2-1	NA	TGCAGTGCTAGAGAAGTGACATTCTCCTCCAATGAGCAGTTCTTC	CSAREVTFSSNEQFF
NA	TRBV20-1	TRBJ2-7	TRBD1	TGCAGTGCTCACCGGGACAGGAGCTCCTACGAGCAGTACTTC	CSAHRDRSSYEQYF
many	TRBV7-9	TRBJ2-7	NA	TGTGCCAGCAGCTATCGACAGGACTACGAGCAGTACTTC	CASSYRQDYEQYF
many	TRBV24-1	TRBJ2-3	NA	TGTGCCACCAGTGGAGGGTCCACAGATACGCAGTATTTT	CATSGGSTDTQYF
NA	TRBV29-1	TRBJ1-1	NA	TGCAGCGTTCGTTTGAACACTGAAGCTTTCTTT	CSVRLNTEAFF
many	TRBV30	TRBJ1-2	NA	TGTGCCTGGAGTGTACAAAGGGGAGTATCTGGCTACACCTTC	CAWSVQRGVSGYTF
many	TRBV5-1	TRBJ1-1	TRBD1	TGCGCCAGCAGCTCCTCCGGGACAGGAGCTGAAGCTTTCTTT	CASSSSGTGAEAFF
many	TRBV6-5	TRBJ1-6	NA	TGTGCCAGCAGACTCGGGGGGGTGCGTTCACCCCTCCACTTT	CASRLGGVRSPLHF
NA	TRBV6-2/TRBV6-3	TRBJ1-1	NA	TGTGCCAGCAGTAGCCCCTGGTCCTCCAGGGGTGAAGCTTTCTTT	CASSSPWSSRGEAFF
hyperexpanded	TRBV4-3	TRBJ2-1	TRBD2	TGCGCCAGCAGTCTAACTAGCGGGAGAGGTGATGAGCAGTTCTTC	CASSLTSGRGDEQFF
many	TRBV7-2	TRBJ2-1	TRBD2	TGTGCCAGCAGCTTAGCAGGGTCTAGCGGGAGTGGGTCCTACAATGAGCAGTTCTTC	CASSLAGSSGSGSYNEQFF
many	TRBV28	TRBJ2-5	TRBD1	TGTGCCAGCAGCCTCCTCGGGACAGGGTACCAAGAGACCCAGTACTTC	CASSLLGTGYQETQYF
many	TRBV6-5	TRBJ1-1	NA	TGTGCCAGCAGTTCTAACAGGGTAACTGAAGCTTTCTTT	CASSSNRVTEAFF
few	TRBV20-1	TRBJ1-4	TRBD1	TGCAGTGCTAGAGAGACAGGGGGATCTAATGAAAAACTGTTTTTT	CSARETGGSNEKLFF
many	TRBV20-1	TRBJ2-7	NA	TGCAGTGCCCCAGGGGATTTTTCGAACGAGCAGTACTTC	CSAPGDFSNEQYF
many	TRBV6-4	TRBJ1-1	NA	TGTGCCAGCAGTGAAGACATGAACACTGAAGCTTTCTTT	CASSEDMNTEAFF
few	TRBV7-6	TRBJ2-2	NA	TGTGCCAGCAGCCCCTGGCCCCAATCCACCGGGGAGCTGTTTTTT	CASSPWPQSTGELFF
medium-sized	TRBV29-1	TRBJ2-1	NA	TGCAGCGTTGAACAGGGAAGGGATGAGCAGTTCTTC	CSVEQGRDEQFF
many	TRBV6-5	TRBJ2-5	TRBD2	TGTGCCACGGGACTAGCGGGAGAGGAGACCCAGTACTTC	CATGLAGEETQYF
many	TRBV24-1	TRBJ2-3	NA	TGTGCCACCAGTGATTCCCAGGGGCGCACTAGCACAGATACGCAGTATTTT	CATSDSQGRTSTDTQYF
many	TRBV5-6	TRBJ1-6	NA	TGTGCCAGCAGCTTGGGACAGACCAGTTCACCCCTCCACTTT	CASSLGQTSSPLHF
many	TRBV6-2/TRBV6-3	TRBJ2-7	NA	TGTGCCAGCAGTTACCCCCGGGGTGGCAGAGACTACGAGCAGTACTTC	CASSYPRGGRDYEQYF
many	TRBV3-1	TRBJ2-1	TRBD2	TGTGCCAGCAGACGAACTCGACTAGCGGGAGGAGGTGAGCAGTTCTTC	CASRRTRLAGGGEQFF
many	TRBV7-3	TRBJ2-3	NA	TGTGCCAGCAGCTTAGTCCCTATAAATACGCAGTATTTT	CASSLVPINTQYF
many	TRBV6-2/TRBV6-3	TRBJ2-7	NA	TGTGCCAGCAGCACCTACTACGAGCAGTACTTC	CASSTYYEQYF
many	TRBV28	TRBJ1-5	TRBD1	TGTGCCAGCGTACCGACAGGGTTTGATCAGCCCCAGCATTTT	CASVPTGFDQPQHF
many	TRBV6-6	TRBJ1-2	TRBD1	TGTGCCAGCAGTTACGGCCGGGACAGGGGACCATTCTATGGCTACACCTTC	CASSYGRDRGPFYGYTF
many	TRBV24-1	TRBJ2-3	TRBD2	TGTGCCACCAGTGATCGTTTCAGGACTAGCGGGAGTTCGGCGTCAGATACGCAGTATTTT	CATSDRFRTSGSSASDTQYF
few	TRBV7-9	TRBJ2-3	NA	TGTGCCAGTAGCACAGATACGCAGTATTTT	CASSTDTQYF